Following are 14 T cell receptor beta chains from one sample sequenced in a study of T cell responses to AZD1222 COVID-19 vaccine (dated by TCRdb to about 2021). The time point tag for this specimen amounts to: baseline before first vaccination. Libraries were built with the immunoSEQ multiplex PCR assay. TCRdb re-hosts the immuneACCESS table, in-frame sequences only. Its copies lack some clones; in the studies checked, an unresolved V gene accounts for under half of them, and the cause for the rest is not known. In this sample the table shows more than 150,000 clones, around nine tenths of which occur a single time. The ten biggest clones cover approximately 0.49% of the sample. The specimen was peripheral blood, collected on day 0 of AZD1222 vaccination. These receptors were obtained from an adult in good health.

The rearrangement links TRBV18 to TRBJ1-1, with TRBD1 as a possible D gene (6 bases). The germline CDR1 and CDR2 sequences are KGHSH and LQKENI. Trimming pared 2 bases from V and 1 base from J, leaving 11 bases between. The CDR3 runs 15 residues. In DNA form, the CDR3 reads TGTGCCAGCTCACCAGGGGTGACAGGGAACACTGAAGCTTTCTTT. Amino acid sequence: CASSPGVTGNTEAFF. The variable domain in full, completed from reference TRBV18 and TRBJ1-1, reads NAGVMQNPRHLVRRRGQEARLRCSPMKGHSHVYWYRQLPEEGLKFMVYLQKENIIDESGMPKERFSAEFPKEGPSILRIQQVVRGDSAAYFCASSPGVTGNTEAFFGQGTRLTVV.

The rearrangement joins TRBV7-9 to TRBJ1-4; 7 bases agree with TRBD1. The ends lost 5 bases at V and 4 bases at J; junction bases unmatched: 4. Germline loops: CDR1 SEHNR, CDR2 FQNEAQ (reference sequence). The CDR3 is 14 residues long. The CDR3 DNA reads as TGTGCCAGCAGCACCGGGACAGTTAATGAAAAACTGTTTTTT. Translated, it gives CASSTGTVNEKLFF.

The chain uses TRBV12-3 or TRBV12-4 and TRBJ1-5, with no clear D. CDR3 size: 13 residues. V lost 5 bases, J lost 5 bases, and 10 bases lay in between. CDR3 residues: CASSDPPDQPQHF. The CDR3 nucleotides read TGTGCCAGCAGTGACCCCCCCGATCAGCCCCAGCATTTT.

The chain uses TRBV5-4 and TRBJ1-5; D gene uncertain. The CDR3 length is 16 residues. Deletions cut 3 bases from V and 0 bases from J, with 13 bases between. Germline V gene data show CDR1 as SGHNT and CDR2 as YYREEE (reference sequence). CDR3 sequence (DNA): TGTGCCAGCAGCTCATATGGACCAAATAGCAATCAGCCCCAGCATTTT. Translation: CASSSYGPNSNQPQHF.

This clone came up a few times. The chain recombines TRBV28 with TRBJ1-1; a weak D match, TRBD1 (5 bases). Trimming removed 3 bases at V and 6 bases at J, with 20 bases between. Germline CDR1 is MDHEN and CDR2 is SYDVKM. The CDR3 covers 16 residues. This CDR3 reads CASSLYGSPRGAEAFF. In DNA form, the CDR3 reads TGTGCCAGCAGTTTGTACGGATCCCCGAGGGGCGCTGAAGCTTTCTTT.

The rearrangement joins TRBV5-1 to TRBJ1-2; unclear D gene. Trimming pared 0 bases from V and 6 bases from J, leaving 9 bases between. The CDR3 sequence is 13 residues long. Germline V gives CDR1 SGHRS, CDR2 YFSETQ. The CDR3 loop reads CASSLDPGNGYTF. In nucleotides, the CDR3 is TGCGCCAGCAGCTTGGATCCGGGGAATGGCTACACCTTC.

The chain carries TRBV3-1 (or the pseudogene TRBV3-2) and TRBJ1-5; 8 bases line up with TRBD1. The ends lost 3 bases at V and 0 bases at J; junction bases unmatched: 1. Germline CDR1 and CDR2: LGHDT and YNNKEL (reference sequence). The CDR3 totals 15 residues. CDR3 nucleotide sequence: TGTGCCAGCAGCCATGGGACAGGTAGCAATCAGCCCCAGCATTTT. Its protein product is CASSHGTGSNQPQHF.

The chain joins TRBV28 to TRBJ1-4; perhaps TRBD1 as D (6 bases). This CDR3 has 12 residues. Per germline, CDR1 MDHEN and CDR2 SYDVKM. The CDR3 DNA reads TGTGCAGGACAGTCAACTAATGAAAAACTGTTTTTT. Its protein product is CAGQSTNEKLFF. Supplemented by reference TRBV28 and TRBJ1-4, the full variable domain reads DVKVTQSSRYLVKRTGEKVFLECVQDMDHENMFWYRQDPGLGLRLIYFSYDVKMKEKGDIPEGYSVSREKKERFSLILESASTNQTSMYLCAGQSTNEKLFFGSGTQLSVL.

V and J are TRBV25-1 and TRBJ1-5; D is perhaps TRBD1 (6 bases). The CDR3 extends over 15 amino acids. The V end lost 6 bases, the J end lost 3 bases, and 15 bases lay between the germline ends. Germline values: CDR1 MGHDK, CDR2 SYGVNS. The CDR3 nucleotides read TGTGCCAGCAGAAGTGAAGGGGGGAACAATCAGCCCCAGCATTTT. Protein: CASRSEGGNNQPQHF.

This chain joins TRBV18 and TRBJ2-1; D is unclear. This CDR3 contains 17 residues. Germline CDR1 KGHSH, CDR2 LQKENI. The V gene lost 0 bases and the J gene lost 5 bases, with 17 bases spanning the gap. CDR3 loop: CASSPPNSGISHNEQFF. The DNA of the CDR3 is TGTGCCAGCTCACCACCAAACAGTGGGATAAGCCACAATGAGCAGTTCTTC. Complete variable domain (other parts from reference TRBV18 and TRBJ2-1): NAGVMQNPRHLVRRRGQEARLRCSPMKGHSHVYWYRQLPEEGLKFMVYLQKENIIDESGMPKERFSAEFPKEGPSILRIQQVVRGDSAAYFCASSPPNSGISHNEQFFGPGTRLTVL.

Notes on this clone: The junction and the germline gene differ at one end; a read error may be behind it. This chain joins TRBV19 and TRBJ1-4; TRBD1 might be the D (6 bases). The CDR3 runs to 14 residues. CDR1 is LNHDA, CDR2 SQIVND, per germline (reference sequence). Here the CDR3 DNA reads TGTGCCAGTAAGCTAGGGACAACGAATGAAAAACTGTTTTTT. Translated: CASKLGTTNEKLFF.

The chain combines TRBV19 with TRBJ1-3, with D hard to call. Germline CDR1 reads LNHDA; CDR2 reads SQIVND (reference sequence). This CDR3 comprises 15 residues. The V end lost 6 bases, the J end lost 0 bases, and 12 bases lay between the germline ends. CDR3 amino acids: CASSQQFYSGNTIYF. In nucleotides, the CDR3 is TGTGCCAGTAGCCAACAGTTTTACTCTGGAAACACCATATATTTT.

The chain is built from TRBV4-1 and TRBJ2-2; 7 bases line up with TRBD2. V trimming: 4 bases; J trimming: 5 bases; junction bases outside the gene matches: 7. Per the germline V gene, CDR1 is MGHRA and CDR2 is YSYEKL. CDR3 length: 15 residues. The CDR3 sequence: CASSRPSGETGELFF. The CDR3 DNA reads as TGCGCCAGCAGCCGTCCTAGCGGCGAAACCGGGGAGCTGTTTTTT.

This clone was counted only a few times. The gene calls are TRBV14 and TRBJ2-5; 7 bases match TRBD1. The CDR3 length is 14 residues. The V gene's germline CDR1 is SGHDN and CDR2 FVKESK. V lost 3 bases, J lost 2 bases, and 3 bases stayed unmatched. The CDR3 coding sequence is TGTGCCAGCAGCCACTTGGGACAGCAAGAGACCCAGTACTTC. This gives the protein CASSHLGQQETQYF. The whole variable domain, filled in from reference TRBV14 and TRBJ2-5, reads EAGVTQFPSHSVIEKGQTVTLRCDPISGHDNLYWYRRVMGKEIKFLLHFVKESKQDESGMPNNRFLAERTGGTYSTLKVQPAELEDSGVYFCASSHLGQQETQYFGPGTRLLVL.